The rows below give T cell receptor beta chains drawn from one sample of a study of CD4 T cells in relation to SARS-CoV-2 and coronaviruses. Sequencing was performed with immunoSEQ multiplex PCR; in TCRdb, only in-frame clones are kept and a portion is missing. The repertoire consists of about 38,000 clones, with about three quarters occurring once and the leading ten covering around 21%. For these TCRs, the target antigens are not known. The sample taken for sequencing was memory CD4+ T cells from PBMCs, cultured in vitro. These receptors all come from an adult with COVID-19. The CDR3 runs from the conserved cysteine through the conserved F or W. The D gene is left open where the match is weak. Expanded clones are given a class, and other clones once, few, many or no size at all.

TGTGCCAGCAGTTTTTACGGTCAGCCCCAGCATTTT CASSFYGQPQHF . TRBV28 . TRBJ1-5
TGTGCCACCAGCGATCCCGGGGGGTACCAAGAGACCCAGTACTTC CATSDPGGYQETQYF . TRBV28 TRBD2 TRBJ2-5
TGTGCCAGCAGCTTTCGGCAGGGAGTAGAGACCCAGTACTTC CASSFRQGVETQYF . TRBV5-4 . TRBJ2-5
TGTGCCAGCAGCCAAGGACTAGCGGGAGGGCCCGAGCAGTACTTC CASSQGLAGGPEQYF . TRBV3-1/TRBV3-2 TRBD2 TRBJ2-7
TGTGCCATCAGTGAGTCCGAGGGTTCGGGGGCCAACGTCCTGACTTTC CAISESEGSGANVLTF . TRBV10-3 . TRBJ2-6
TGTGCCAGCAGTGAACCGACAGGGGGAGAGACCCAGTACTTC CASSEPTGGETQYF . TRBV6-1 TRBD1 TRBJ2-5
TGCAGCGCACAAACCCGTTTCGCCTACAATGAGCAGTTCTTC CSAQTRFAYNEQFF . TRBV29-1 . TRBJ2-1
TGTGCCAGCAGCCGCAACTTTCGAACTAGCAGGAATGAGCAGTTCTTC CASSRNFRTSRNEQFF . TRBV3-1/TRBV3-2 . TRBJ2-1
TGTGCCAGCAGCCCGCAATTGGAGGCGGGAGCTAAAGAGACCCAGTACTTC CASSPQLEAGAKETQYF . TRBV5-5 TRBD2 TRBJ2-5
TGTGCCAGCAGCCAAGCTGGTCCAGGGGAGGCAGATACGCAGTATTTT CASSQAGPGEADTQYF . TRBV4-2 . TRBJ2-3
TGCGCCAGCAGCTTGGGAGGGTCTCTCGAGCAGTACTTC CASSLGGSLEQYF . TRBV5-1 . TRBJ2-7
TGCGCCAGCAGCCAAGATGGGACAGGGGCGTACTATGGCTACACCTTC CASSQDGTGAYYGYTF few TRBV4-3 TRBD1 TRBJ1-2
TGTGCCAGCAGGGGACTAGCGGGCACCGGGGAGCTGTTTTTT CASRGLAGTGELFF . TRBV3-1/TRBV3-2 TRBD2 TRBJ2-2
TGTGCCATCAGACCTGGGGCTAGCGGTAGTTGGCCAGATACGCAGTATTTT CAIRPGASGSWPDTQYF . TRBV10-3 TRBD2 TRBJ2-3
TGTGCCAGCAGCCAACAGGGAGCGGCCTACAATGAGCAGTTCTTC CASSQQGAAYNEQFF once TRBV6-6 . TRBJ2-1
TGTGCCAGCAGCTTAGGGGGACTACAAGAGACCCAGTACTTC CASSLGGLQETQYF . TRBV11-1 TRBD2 TRBJ2-5
TGTGCCAGACCGTCGGGGATTGAGACCCAGTACTTC CARPSGIETQYF . TRBV21-1 . TRBJ2-5